What follows is one T cell receptor (beta chain) and its context. With random hexamers, reverse transcription was performed on roughly 0.5 to 1 ug of RNA. Each CDR3 protein gets one entry after TCRdb re-called the immunoSEQ multiplex PCR reads with MiXCR. The sample lists 100,000 to 150,000 distinct CDR3 sequences; 80% were seen once. This entry comes from a study of CD8 T cells in Susac syndrome. The CD8+ and CD4+ T cells were negatively isolated, with the TEMRA cells enriched by FACS. The specimen was CD8+ T cells from PBMCs. This clonotype originated in a human donor with multiple sclerosis.

The CDR3 coding sequence is TGCGCCAGCAGCCAAACGGGGATTCGGGGCACTGAAGCTTTCTTT. Protein product: CASSQTGIRGTEAFF. This chain connects TRBV4-1 to TRBJ1-1; the D is unclear. Trimming stripped 2 bases from V and 4 bases from J, with 14 bases between. The CDR3 length is 15 residues. Germline CDR1 and CDR2: MGHRA and YSYEKL.